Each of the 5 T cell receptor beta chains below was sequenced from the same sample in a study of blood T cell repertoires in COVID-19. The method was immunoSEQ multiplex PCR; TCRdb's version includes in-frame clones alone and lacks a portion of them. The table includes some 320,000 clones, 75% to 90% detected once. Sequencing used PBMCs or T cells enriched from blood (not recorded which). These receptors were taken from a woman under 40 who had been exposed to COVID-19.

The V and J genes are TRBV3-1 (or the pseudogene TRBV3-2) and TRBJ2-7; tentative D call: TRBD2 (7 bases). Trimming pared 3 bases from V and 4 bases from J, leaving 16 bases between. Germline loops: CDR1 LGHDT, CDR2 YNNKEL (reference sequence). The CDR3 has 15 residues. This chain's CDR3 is CASSQGRGLGYEQYF. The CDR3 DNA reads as TGTGCCAGCAGCCAGGGGCGGGGGCTAGGGTACGAGCAGTACTTC.

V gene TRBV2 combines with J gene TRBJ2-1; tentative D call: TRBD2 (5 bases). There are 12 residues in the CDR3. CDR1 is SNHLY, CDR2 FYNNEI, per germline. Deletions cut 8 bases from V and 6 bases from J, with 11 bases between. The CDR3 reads CASGTSSNEQFF. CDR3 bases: TGTGCCAGCGGAACTAGTTCCAATGAGCAGTTCTTC.

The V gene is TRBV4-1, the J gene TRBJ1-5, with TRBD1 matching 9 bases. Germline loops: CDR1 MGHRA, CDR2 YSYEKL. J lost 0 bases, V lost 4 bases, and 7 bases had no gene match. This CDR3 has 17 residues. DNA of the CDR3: TGCGCCAGCAGCCCAGAAGGGACAGGGCGTAGCAATCAGCCCCAGCATTTT. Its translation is CASSPEGTGRSNQPQHF.

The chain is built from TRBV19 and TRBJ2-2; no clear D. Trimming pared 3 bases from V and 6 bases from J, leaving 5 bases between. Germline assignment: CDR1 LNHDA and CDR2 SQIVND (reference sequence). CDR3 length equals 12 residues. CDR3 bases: TGTGCCAGTAGTATCGGTCCCGGGGAGCTGTTTTTT. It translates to CASSIGPGELFF. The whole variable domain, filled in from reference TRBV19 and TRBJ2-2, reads DGGITQSPKYLFRKEGQNVTLSCEQNLNHDAMYWYRQDPGQGLRLIYYSQIVNDFQKGDIAEGYSVSREKKESFPLTVTSAQKNPTAFYLCASSIGPGELFFGEGSRLTVL.

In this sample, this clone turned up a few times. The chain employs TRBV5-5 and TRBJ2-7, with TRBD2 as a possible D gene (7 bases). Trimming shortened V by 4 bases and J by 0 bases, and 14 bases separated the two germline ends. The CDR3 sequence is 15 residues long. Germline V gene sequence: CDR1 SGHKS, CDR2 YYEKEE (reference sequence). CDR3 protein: CASSAWGGGSYEQYF. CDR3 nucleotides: TGTGCCAGCAGCGCGTGGGGAGGGGGCTCCTACGAGCAGTACTTC.